This T cell receptor (beta chain) was captured by sequencing in a study of identical twins. Study outcomes and limitations: Out-of-frame beta sequences exhibited a weaker degree of excess twin sharing.

In its sample, this clonotype was seen a few times. Antigen specificity is unknown. The CDR3 is made up of 14 amino acids. V lost 5 bases and J lost 2, with 12 bases in between. CDR1 and CDR2 (germline): DFQATT, SNEGSKA (reference sequence). TCRdb ran MiXCR on the 5' RACE reads and lists one entry per CDR3 protein. The data contain under 900,000 distinct CDR3 sequences, approximately 18% of them singletons. The data also belong to a second study, concerning T cells expressing NK-cell markers. Per that study: Seven sequenced donors out of eight were HCMV-seropositive, one seronegative. The authors restricted sorting to alpha-beta TCR T cells with an anti-gamma-delta TCR antibody in several experiments. Clarity on HCMV specificity was lacking for the expanded NKG2C+ T cell clones.

The chain carries TRBV20-1 and TRBJ2-2, with D perhaps matching TRBD1 or TRBD2 (5 bases each). Sequencing used PBMCs. This clonotype was obtained from a woman in her late teens or twenties in good health. The CDR3 sequence is CSALRGANTGELFF. CDR3 bases: TGCAGTGCTCTAAGAGGGGCAAACACCGGGGAGCTGTTTTTT.